This T cell receptor beta chain was documented in a study of response to subunit inactivated influenza vaccine. The CDR3 extends over 18 amino acids. The V and J ends lost 3 bases and 5 bases respectively, with 22 bases between them. Germline CDR1 and CDR2: LGHNA and YNFKEQ. TCRdb reanalysed the RT-PCR reads using MiXCR and keeps one entry per CDR3 protein. The sample contains 500,000 to 550,000 distinct CDR3 sequences, approximately 7.8% of which appear only once. This clonotype occurred many times. This TCR was recovered from a man between 50 and 69 years old who received an inactivated influenza vaccine. Material: PBMCs from blood, obtained about 23 months after vaccination. The chain couples TRBV4-2 to TRBJ1-4; D ambiguous. CDR3 nucleotides: TGTGCCAGCAGCCAGGGAGCTTCGCATGCAAGAGGGAATGAAAAACTGTTTTTT. It codes for CASSQGASHARGNEKLFF.